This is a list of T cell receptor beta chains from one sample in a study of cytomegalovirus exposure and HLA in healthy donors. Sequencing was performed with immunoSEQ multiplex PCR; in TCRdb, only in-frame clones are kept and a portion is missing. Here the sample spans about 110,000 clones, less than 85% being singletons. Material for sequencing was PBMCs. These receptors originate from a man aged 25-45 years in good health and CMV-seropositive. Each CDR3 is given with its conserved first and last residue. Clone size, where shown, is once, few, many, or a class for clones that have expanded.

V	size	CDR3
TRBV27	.	CASSPTGEETYEQYF
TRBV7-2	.	CASSLANQDNQPQHF
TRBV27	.	CASSLGRVPYEQYF
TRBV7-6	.	CASSPMTSGGVMGYYEQYF
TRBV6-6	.	CASSATGYDTGSPLHF
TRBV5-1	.	CASSLVGQGTDTQYF
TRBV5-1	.	CASSPPGLEGYNEQFF
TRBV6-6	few	CASSYSGGIEFF
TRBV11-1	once	CASSFPSGGSETQYF
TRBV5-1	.	CASSLTGEYTEAFF
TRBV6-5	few	CASSYSAAGNTIYF
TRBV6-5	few	CASSSGTVTDTQYF
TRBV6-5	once	CASSRDRLWETQYF
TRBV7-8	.	CASSSLGRGLVNTEAFF
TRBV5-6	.	CASSLVTGASYNEQFF
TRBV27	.	CASSPQRGLDQPQHF
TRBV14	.	CASSQTLSGGDEQYF
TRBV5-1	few	CASSWTGVGNQPQHF
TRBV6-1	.	CASIGLGGNQPQHF
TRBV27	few	CASSFHSADTQYF
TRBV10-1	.	CASSGARRGDYEQYF
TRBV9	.	CASSVGQVDYGYTF
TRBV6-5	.	CASTDRVNTGELFF
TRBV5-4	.	CASSLNYHQTQYF
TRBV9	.	CASSGKNTGELFF
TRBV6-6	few	CASNLLAGIETQYF
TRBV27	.	CASSLSVRDYEQYF
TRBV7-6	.	CASSLLQRGSYNEQFF
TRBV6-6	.	CASSYSGSNQPQHF
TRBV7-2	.	CASSPWEVSYGYTF
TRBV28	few	CASSLSWGGHRYEQYF
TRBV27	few	CASRPGLAGNNEQFF
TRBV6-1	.	CASKDRGRLFF
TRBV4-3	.	CASSQVSGGINEQFF
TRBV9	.	CASSVGGGGAETQYF
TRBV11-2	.	CASSLKGDRGFNTGELFF
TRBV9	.	CASSPLAGTDTGELFF
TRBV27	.	CASSLYFAGGRRGELFF
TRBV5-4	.	CASSGGQASSYEQYF
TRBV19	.	CASSRPTGATNEKLFF
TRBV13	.	CASSPRASGELFF
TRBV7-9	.	CASRPRGGNSSYEQYF
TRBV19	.	CASSMVSGYEQYF
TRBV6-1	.	CASSEHRGENQPQHF
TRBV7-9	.	CASSLATSGADTQYF
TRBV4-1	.	CASSQGQSEPYEQYF
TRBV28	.	CASRRRTGILEQYF
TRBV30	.	CAWGTGLTYNEQFF
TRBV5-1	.	CASSALTGFDEQFF
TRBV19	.	CASSSLAGSSGANVLTF
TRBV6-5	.	CASSYTASGGPYEQYF
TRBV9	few	CASSLRDRGQETQYF
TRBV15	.	CATSRVFDGKTREWGTDTQYF